This TCR beta chain was sequenced during a study of cytomegalovirus exposure and HLA in healthy donors (dated by TCRdb to about 2017). Some background on the complete study: An earlier analysis of 587 of the donors reported approximately 300 Gb of sequence data and roughly 110 million unique TCR beta sequences from some 180 million T cells. Genome-wide SNP genotypes for about 65% of the roughly 700 donors were used in a later genetic analysis, which treated that subset as a discovery cohort. Both class I and class II loci were covered by HLA typing, at four-digit resolution. The number of donors typed differed by locus, with roughly 629-640 for A, B, C, DRB1 and DQB1, more than 500 for DQA1, over 600 for DPA1, and approximately 470 for DPB1. On average, roughly 200,000 unique TCR beta nucleotide sequences were sequenced per donor among some 430 genotyped donors of the cohort, with 15% to 20% of those sequences being non-productive. The study profiled the T cell repertoires of 500 to 800 subjects by immunosequencing and related them to cytomegalovirus serostatus. To predict cytomegalovirus infection status, the study combined high-throughput TCR immunosequencing, statistical association of individual TCRs with disease status, and machine learning. Because of strong linkage in the cohort, a handful of DR-DQ haplotypes were treated as single units for association and clustering. Every discovery cohort repertoire had been produced on one sequencing platform. Donor age, sex, ethnicity and CMV serostatus were compiled alongside the repertoire data. Among the approximately 400 genotyped donors, more than 70% belonged to the genetic ancestry cluster associated with self-reported Caucasian donors. In addition to the first cohort of around 670 subjects, a separate validation cohort of 100 to 150 different subjects was used. A later analysis re-analyzed previously published TCR beta repertoires from 666 donors and added high-resolution HLA genotyping to study TCR occurrence patterns. An early release covering roughly 640 HLA-typed donors comprised about 300 gigabases of sequencing data and tens of millions of unique TCR sequences. The aim of the study was to test whether cataloging public T cell receptors could identify signatures of past pathogen exposure. Rather than drawing on any new phenotypic data, the later analysis identified candidate immune exposures from TCR beta sequences and the way those sequences occurred across donors. An earlier analysis of 587 of the donors used high-throughput TCR beta sequencing to judge whether each TCR beta V gene segment behaved as functional or pseudogenic. The research as a whole found: Correlated functional status among segregating V segments might reflect linkage disequilibrium, but an unknown experimental factor could not be ruled out. Presence/absence analyses assumed roughly uniform sequencing depth across donors, an assumption that may not hold. A group of highly shared sequence variants was considered likely to be a technical artifact of the sequencing pipeline. Immune exposure information for the cohort was limited to CMV serostatus. Most TCR sequences were seen in very few donors, while some public TCRs were found in many individuals. Because the 87-base-pair reads could not distinguish some IMGT-functional V segments, including TRBV6-2 and TRBV6-3, those segments were excluded. The study listed 150 to 200 TCR beta chains as associated with cytomegalovirus. A later analysis reported that several top co-occurrence clusters appeared linked to parvovirus B19, influenza, CMV and Epstein-Barr virus. At a false discovery rate of 0.05, a later analysis linked under 20,000 TCR beta sequences to specific HLA alleles. It was suggested by the authors that the approach could potentially be generalized to other disease states and immunological phenotypes. A further reported finding was that TCR beta sequences accurately predicted the HLA-A and HLA-B alleles for most subjects in the first cohort. In a later genetic analysis, fewer N-insertions in productive TCRs were reported among donors in an Asian-associated ancestry cluster than the 666-donor mean. The classifier was reported to diagnose cytomegalovirus status with high specificity and sensitivity in both the original and validation cohorts. Because counts were too low, roughly 17 rarely observed V segments, including chromosome 9 orphons, were left out of the earlier analysis of approximately 500 of the donors. Assigning TCR associations to individual alleles was difficult when HLA alleles, especially DR and DQ, strongly co-occurred. A later genetic analysis associated a missense DCLRE1C variant with V-gene and J-gene trimming of TCR beta chains, and an independent cohort replicated the association. Most CMV-associated TCR beta chains appeared to be HLA-restricted in a later analysis, and the HLA associations seemed to be driven largely by CMV exposure. HLA typing was unavailable for some donors at each locus, so association tests used only the typed subset. Compared with equally common non-associated chains, HLA-associated TCR beta chains in a later analysis were more clonally expanded and had lower generation probabilities. In this cohort, only TCR beta chains were sequenced, and detectable features were limited by the absence of alpha or paired-chain data. An earlier analysis of several hundred of the donors showed that most TCR beta V segments appeared in productive rearrangements either about 87% or about 30% of the time, which broadly matched IMGT annotations. In vitro tests confirmed that three of the cytomegalovirus-associated TCR beta chains recognize cytomegalovirus antigens. According to a later analysis, TCR association rates differed among HLA loci, with DRB1 alleles showing the most associated TCRs and HLA-C alleles showing the fewest.

As for this clone: There is no known antigen for this receptor. Per-nucleotide qualities are absent, and no much larger clonotype sits a single base away.

The library was generated by the immunoSEQ multiplex PCR assay. For the multiplex PCR, a mixture combining 60 forward primers for TCR Vbeta segments and 13 reverse primers for TCR Jbeta segments was used. Amplification of the CDR3 region of rearranged TCR beta genes was performed with a multiplex PCR assay on genomic DNA. The amplified TCR beta libraries were sequenced on the Illumina HiSeq System as 87-base-pair reads. The paper's processing steps were these. A later analysis counted about 82 million unique TCR beta chains across the 650 to 800 repertoires, and some 12 million of these chains were shared by at least two donors. Raw reads were error-corrected and collapsed into unique sequences by a nearest-neighbor algorithm in which closely related sequences were merged to remove PCR and sequencing errors. CDR3 sequences were aligned to IMGT reference sequences to assign V, D and J gene segments. For a sequence to be retained, a match of at least six nucleotides was required to both a V gene segment and a J gene segment. Rearrangements were called productive when the CDR3 lacked stop codons and stayed in frame with V and J; all others were non-productive. Following IMGT convention, CDR3 was defined as the stretch from the second conserved V-encoded cysteine up to the conserved J-encoded phenylalanine. In an earlier analysis of roughly 580 of the donors, sequences lacking an unambiguous match to a single V gene segment were excluded. An earlier analysis of under 750 of the donors called V segments functional above 56.7% productive rearrangements and segregating when the between-donor standard deviation exceeded 5%. To diagnose cytomegalovirus status from the catalog of TCR beta chain sequences, a statistical classification framework was built. In a later analysis, V and J genes were assigned by comparing TCR nucleotide sequences against IMGT/GENE-DB human TR gene sequences. In a later analysis, CDR3 sequences and most-parsimonious VDJ recombination scenarios were assigned using the TCRdist pipeline. In a later analysis, each TCR beta chain was defined by its CDR3 amino acid sequence together with its V-gene family, and reads lacking a unique V-gene family were excluded. As a way to deal with suspected cross-contamination and a sequencing artifact, a later analysis dropped hundreds of nucleotide sequences that were highly shared and had low generation probability. For each public chain, a later analysis derived a clonal expansion index from normalized ranks of inferred template counts within each repertoire. Generation probabilities in a later analysis came from a VDJ recombination model fitted to out-of-frame rearrangements, and those results were checked against IGoR. In a later analysis, TCR-TCR, TCR-HLA and TCR-CMV co-occurrence was scored with hypergeometric tests, and a repertoire-size bias correction was applied to TCR pairs. In a later analysis, false discovery rates were estimated by permuting HLA or CMV assignments 20 times. A later analysis grouped co-occurring TCRs with DBSCAN, adding TCRdist sequence similarity when clustering within HLA-allele-positive subsets. Repertoires with fewer than 30,000 or more than 120,000 public chains, plus five repertoires with anomalous nucleotide sharing, were excluded from co-occurrence clustering. In TCRdb, the immuneACCESS table is reduced to in-frame sequences with V and J assigned. These tables do not hold every clone; where another copy was compared, an unresolved V gene accounts for under half, and the others remain unexplained. V and J calls and clone size are given by that table; D and trimming were obtained from the DNA. Within this sample are fewer than 200,000 clones, with 77% of them counted one time only. Roughly 7% of the sample lies in the top ten.

The cohort comprised under 700 healthy bone marrow donors. All cohort members were sampled while nominally healthy, although unrecorded immune exposures were likely present. The donor tested CMV seropositive and was one of the 289 seropositive cohort members. A peripheral blood sample was provided by each donor, and peripheral blood mononuclear cells were used for TCR beta sequencing. The Qiagen DNeasy Blood Extraction Kit was used to extract genomic DNA from the blood cell samples. V drops 6 bases and J drops 7 bases, leaving 12 bases in between. The CDR3 has 11 amino acids, counting the end cysteine and phenylalanine. The sequence is cut down to CDR3 DNA, 33 bases in frame from base 1. Via the germline V gene (reference sequence), CDR1 is DFQATT and CDR2 SNEGSKA.

The chain joins TRBV20-1 to TRBJ1-2; the D gene identity is not certain. The TCR sequence derives from a male donor in good health and CMV-seropositive. What was sequenced was PBMCs. The CDR3 region reads CSAFDFGGYTF. The DNA sequence is as follows: TGCAGTGCCTTCGACTTTGGTGGCTACACCTTC.